The 8 T cell receptor beta chains reported below all come from one sample, sequenced in a study of cytomegalovirus exposure and HLA in healthy donors. Only in-frame clones appear in the TCRdb table, and some are missing; sequencing was by immunoSEQ multiplex PCR. The data show 160,000 or so clones, around nine tenths seen once. The specimen was PBMCs. The receptors were sampled from a woman aged 30 to 39 in good health and CMV-seronegative.

This rearrangement joins TRBV19 to TRBJ1-6, with a tentative D call TRBD1 (5 bases). The CDR3 has 14 residues. Germline lookup yields CDR1 LNHDA and CDR2 SQIVND (reference sequence). Trimming shortened V by 6 bases and J by 5 bases, and 11 bases separated the two germline ends. The CDR3 DNA is TGTGCCAGTAGAAGGACATCTAATAATTCACCCCTCCACTTT. Encoded protein: CASRRTSNNSPLHF.

The chain couples TRBV4-1 to TRBJ2-7; 7 bases map to TRBD1. The germline V gene encodes CDR1 MGHRA and CDR2 YSYEKL. This CDR3 is built from 18 residues. Unmatched junction bases numbered 18, after V lost 4 bases and J lost 3 bases. The CDR3 coding sequence is TGCGCCAGCAGCCCAACCCTTTTTCTAGGACAGGTGGGCTACGAGCAGTACTTC. It specifies CASSPTLFLGQVGYEQYF.

In DNA, the CDR3 is TGTGCCAGCAGCAACGGTTTTGGGGAGCTGTTTTTT. It is translated as CASSNGFGELFF. V is TRBV2 and J is TRBJ2-2; D is unclear. Germline CDR1 SNHLY, CDR2 FYNNEI. With 6 bases removed from V and 8 bases from J, the gap between germline ends came to 10 bases. This CDR3 region has 12 residues.

V usage is TRBV7-9 and J usage is TRBJ1-2; 10 positions match TRBD1. Germline CDR1 reads SEHNR; CDR2 reads FQNEAQ (reference sequence). The CDR3 has 17 residues. V trimming: 4 bases; J trimming: 1 base; junction bases outside the gene matches: 9. The CDR3 spells CASSSGTGDNFNYGYTF. CDR3 sequence (DNA): TGTGCCAGCAGCTCTGGGACAGGGGACAACTTTAACTATGGCTACACCTTC.

V and J are TRBV7-6 and TRBJ1-4, with D tentatively TRBD1 (6 bases). The germline gives CDR1 SGHVS, CDR2 FNYEAQ. The CDR3 loop spans 15 amino acids. V was trimmed by 1 base and J by 7 bases, leaving 13 bases between them. CDR3 in amino acids: CASSLGPGQSEKLFF. The CDR3 DNA reads TGTGCCAGCAGCTTAGGGCCTGGACAGTCTGAAAAACTGTTTTTT.

V gene TRBV27 combines with J gene TRBJ2-7; 7 bases match TRBD1. CDR3 length: 12 residues. The V gene end was trimmed by 3 bases and the J gene end by 11 bases; junction bases not matched to a gene: 7. Germline V CDR1 and CDR2: MNHEY, SMNVEV (reference sequence). As DNA, the CDR3 is TGTGCCAGCAGTTTTCCGGGACAGACAGAGTACTTC. Amino acids: CASSFPGQTEYF.

The chain links TRBV6-5 to TRBJ1-2; 7 nucleotides agree with TRBD1. This CDR3 spans 16 amino acids. Trimming took 1 base from V and 4 from J; bases not matched to a gene: 9. CDR1 is MNHEY and CDR2 is SVGAGI in the germline V gene. The CDR3 here is CASSYYFGAGGYGYTF. The CDR3 nucleotides read TGTGCCAGCAGTTACTATTTCGGGGCAGGGGGCTATGGCTACACCTTC.

The chain couples TRBV6-5 to TRBJ1-2, with D perhaps matching TRBD1 (5 bases). The CDR3 is 13 residues long. From germline, CDR1 is MNHEY and CDR2 SVGAGI. Trimming removed 4 bases at V and 4 bases at J, with 10 bases between. The CDR3 loop reads CASSSLQGYGYTF. Written as DNA, the CDR3 is TGTGCCAGCAGTTCCCTCCAGGGCTATGGCTACACCTTC.